The 7 T cell receptor beta chains given below trace back to one sample, sequenced in a study of T cells in Graves' hyperthyroidism and ophthalmopathy. Regions amplified from RNA transcripts were the TCR beta CDR3 regions. A first-round RT-PCR of the TCR CDR3 used the HTBI primer set. TCRdb re-called the multiplex PCR reads with MiXCR, one entry per CDR3 protein. Of about 590,000 distinct CDR3 sequences listed, about 15% are singletons. Material for sequencing was blood. Receptors originate from a woman aged 25 to 45 with Graves' hyperthyroidism.

V gene TRBV29-1 combines with J gene TRBJ2-5, with 7 bases lining up with TRBD1. Trimming cost V 1 base and J 5 bases; bases outside gene matches: 10. There are 15 residues in the CDR3. Germline V gene data show CDR1 as SQVTM and CDR2 as ANQGSEA. DNA for the CDR3: TGCAGCGTTGAAGCTCTGCAGGGGGATGGGGAGACCCAGTACTTC. Protein product: CSVEALQGDGETQYF.

The V call is TRBV7-9, the J call TRBJ2-3; D is ambiguous. Germline lookup yields CDR1 SEHNR and CDR2 FQNEAQ (reference sequence). V was pared by 4 bases and J by 2 bases, with 4 bases between. The CDR3 has 12 amino acids. Written as DNA, the CDR3 is TGTGCCAGCAGCTCAGTCACAGATACGCAGTATTTT. Translation gives CASSSVTDTQYF.

This clonotype was observed many times. This chain links TRBV12-3 or TRBV12-4 with TRBJ1-2; D is uncertain. The CDR3 covers 14 residues. V lost 3 bases and J lost 2, with 10 bases in between. The CDR3 sequence: CASSLISRNYGYTF. The CDR3 DNA reads as TGTGCCAGCAGTTTGATATCGCGGAACTATGGCTACACCTTC.

The genes are TRBV7-2 and TRBJ2-7, with TRBD2 as a possible D gene (6 bases). The J call may be wrong; the DNA end is better matched by TRBJ2-1. Looked up from germline, CDR1 is SGHTA and CDR2 is FQGNSA. CDR3 size: 15 residues. The CDR3 bases are TGTGCCAGCAGCTACCTTGCGTCTAGCGCCTACGAGCAGTTCTTC. Translating gives CASSYLASSAYEQFF.

This clonotype is a singleton in its sample. Since a much larger clone is just one base distant, this may be a read error. The chain is built from TRBV15 and TRBJ2-3; D perhaps matches TRBD2 (5 bases). Germline V gene data show CDR1 as LNHNV and CDR2 as YYDKDF (reference sequence). The CDR3 contains 17 residues. V lost 3 bases and J lost 1, with 17 bases in between. As DNA, the CDR3 is TGTGCCACCAGCAGGGAAAAAGCGGTTACTGGCACAGATACGCAGTATTTT. This sequence encodes CATSREKAVTGTDTQYF.

V is TRBV7-8 and J is TRBJ2-7; 8 positions match TRBD1. CDR1 and CDR2 from the germline V gene are SGHVS and FQNEAQ. V trimming: 5 bases; J trimming: 5 bases; junction bases outside the gene matches: 8. There are 14 residues in the CDR3. This CDR3 reads CASSLPDRVHEQYF. The DNA for the CDR3 is TGTGCCAGCAGCCTTCCGGACAGGGTCCACGAGCAGTACTTC.

The V call is TRBV29-1, the J call TRBJ2-1; 7 nucleotides align to TRBD2. Germline V gene data show CDR1 as SQVTM and CDR2 as ANQGSEA. The CDR3 length is 16 residues. V trimming: 1 base; J trimming: 5 bases; junction bases outside the gene matches: 11. The CDR3 sequence is CSVEVVASGKHNEQFF. DNA of the CDR3: TGCAGCGTTGAAGTTGTCGCTAGCGGAAAACACAATGAGCAGTTCTTC.